This T cell receptor (beta chain) was sequenced in a study of CD8 T cells in Susac syndrome. Random hexamers were used to reverse transcribe the RNA input (roughly 0.5 to 1 ug). An immunoSEQ multiplex PCR amplified TCR beta CDR3 over 54 Vbeta and 13 Jbeta. From the immunoSEQ multiplex PCR reads, TCRdb called clonotypes with MiXCR, one entry per CDR3 protein. This sample carries more than 55,000 distinct CDR3 sequences, roughly 94% of them seen once, and the ten largest clones take 0.2% to 0.25%. Trimming removed 5 bases at V and 4 bases at J, with 14 bases between. This CDR3 has 14 residues. Per the germline V gene, CDR1 is SEHNR and CDR2 is FQNEAQ (reference sequence).

This TCR was recovered from a human donor in good health. The sequenced material came from CD8+ T cells from PBMCs. The rearrangement uses TRBV7-9 and TRBJ2-5; D is ambiguous. CDR3 coding DNA: TGTGCCAGCAGCCCGGCCCTGTTGGGAGAGACCCAGTACTTC. It encodes CASSPALLGETQYF.